This TCR beta chain was observed in a study of blood T cell repertoires in COVID-19. The table came from immunoSEQ multiplex PCR; TCRdb's copy has only in-frame clones and leaves some out. The repertoire holds around 150,000 clones, roughly 80% seen once, with approximately 3.6% in the top ten. V lost 0 bases to trimming and J lost 0 bases, with 6 bases between them. The CDR3 consists of 15 residues. CDR1 and CDR2 from the germline V gene are SGHAT and FQNNGV. This TCR derives from a woman in her sixties who had recovered from COVID-19. Sequencing was performed on PBMCs or T cells enriched from blood (not recorded which). The chain couples TRBV11-2 to TRBJ1-5, with D uncertain. DNA of the CDR3: TGTGCCAGCAGCTTAGACGGGTATAGCAATCAGCCCCAGCATTTT. Translating it yields CASSLDGYSNQPQHF.